This TCR beta chain was documented in a study of blood T cell repertoires in COVID-19. The method was immunoSEQ multiplex PCR; TCRdb's version includes in-frame clones alone and lacks a portion of them. The sample has about 260,000 clones; roughly 88% are singletons. This clone appeared a few times. V lost 3 bases to trimming and J lost 1 base, with 10 bases between them. Per the germline V gene, CDR1 is LNHDA and CDR2 is SQIVND (reference sequence). This CDR3 has 15 amino acids. V and J are TRBV19 and TRBJ1-3; possibly TRBD1 for D (5 bases). The specimen was PBMCs or T cells enriched from blood (not recorded which). The clonotype comes from a woman aged 40 to 50 with acute COVID-19. As DNA, the CDR3 is TGTGCCAGTAGTATTTCGGGGGTATCTGGAAACACCATATATTTT. Translating gives CASSISGVSGNTIYF.